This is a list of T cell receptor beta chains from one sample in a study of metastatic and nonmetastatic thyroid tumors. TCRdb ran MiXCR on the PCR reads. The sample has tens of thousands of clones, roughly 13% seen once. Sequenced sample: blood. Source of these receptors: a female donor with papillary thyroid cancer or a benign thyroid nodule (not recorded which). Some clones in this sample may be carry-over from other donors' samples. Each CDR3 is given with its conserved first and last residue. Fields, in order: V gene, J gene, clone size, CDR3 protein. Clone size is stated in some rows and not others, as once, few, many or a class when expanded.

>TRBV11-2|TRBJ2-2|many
CASSSAPTGRPGELFF
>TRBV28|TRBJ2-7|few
CASSADAGGGEQYF
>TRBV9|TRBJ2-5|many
CASSVATGQGGTQETQYF
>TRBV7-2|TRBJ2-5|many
CASSLGSGLEAETQYF
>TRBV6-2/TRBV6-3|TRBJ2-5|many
CASSAAGDRETQYF
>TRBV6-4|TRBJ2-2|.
CASSDFGTANTGELFF
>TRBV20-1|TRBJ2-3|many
CSASALAGGADTQYF
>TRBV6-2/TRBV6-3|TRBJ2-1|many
CASSLTLGEANEQFF
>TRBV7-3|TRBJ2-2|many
CASSPLAGPRLGELFF
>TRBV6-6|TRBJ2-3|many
CASPSRRNGPGGTDTQYF
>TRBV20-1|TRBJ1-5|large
CSARDPRRGDQPQHF
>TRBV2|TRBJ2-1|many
CASSEWGLSGETGGTYNEQFF
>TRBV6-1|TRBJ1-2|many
CASRGTADYGYTF
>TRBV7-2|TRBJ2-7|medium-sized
CASSATRDRAYEQYF
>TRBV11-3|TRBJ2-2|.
CASSLRYTGELFF
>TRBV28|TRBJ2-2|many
CASSLVAGDWLDTGELFF
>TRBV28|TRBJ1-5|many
CASSFGQPQHF
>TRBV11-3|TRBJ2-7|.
CASREGYEQYF
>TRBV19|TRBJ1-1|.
CASNIRVGRLNTEAFF
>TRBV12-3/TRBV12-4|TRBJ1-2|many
CASAETVNYGYTF
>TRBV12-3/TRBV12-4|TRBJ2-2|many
CASSGQTNTGELFF
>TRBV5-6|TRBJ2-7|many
CASSSLGRGSYEQYF
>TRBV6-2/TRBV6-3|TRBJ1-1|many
CASSPRGGTEAFF
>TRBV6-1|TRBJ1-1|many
CASRHDRGNTEAFF
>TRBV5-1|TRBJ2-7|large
CASSEGLAGVEQYF
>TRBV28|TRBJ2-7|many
CASSSRGYEQYF
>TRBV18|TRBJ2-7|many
CASSSSGTTLREEQYF
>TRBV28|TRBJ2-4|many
CASAGLAGQNIQYF
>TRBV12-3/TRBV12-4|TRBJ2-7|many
CASSLPSYEQYF
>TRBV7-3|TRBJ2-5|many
CASSSTGGTSETQYF
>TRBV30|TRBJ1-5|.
CAWRGQASNQPQHF
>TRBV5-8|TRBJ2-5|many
CASSLGGAWGQETQYF
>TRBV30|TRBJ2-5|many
CAWSVLETQYF
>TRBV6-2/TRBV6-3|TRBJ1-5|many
CASSYDRPSDQPQHF
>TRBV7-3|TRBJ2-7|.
CASSSVTVYEQYF
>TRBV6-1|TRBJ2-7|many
CASSDAGQSYEQYF
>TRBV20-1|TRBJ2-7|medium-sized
CSASPRDTSYEQYF
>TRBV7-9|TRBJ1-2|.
CASSDYRTGLGYTF
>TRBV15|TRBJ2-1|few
CATSIYHGLAGVEQFF
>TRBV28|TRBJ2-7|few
CASSSPSGGRQYEQYF
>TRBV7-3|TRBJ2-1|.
CASSLCVGGSDEQFF
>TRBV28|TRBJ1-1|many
CASSTPGATEAFF
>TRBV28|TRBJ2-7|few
CASSLGGEYEQYF
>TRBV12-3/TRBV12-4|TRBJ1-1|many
CASSFVGLSRAFF
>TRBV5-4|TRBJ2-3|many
CASSLAGELSRGTQYF
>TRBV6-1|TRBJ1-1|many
CASIAGTEAFF
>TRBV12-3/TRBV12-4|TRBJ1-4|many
CASSMMAGGNEKLFF
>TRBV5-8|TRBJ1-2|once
CVSGMGQGNTYGYTF
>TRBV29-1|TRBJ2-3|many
CSGLDPGRADTQYF
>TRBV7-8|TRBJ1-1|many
CASSGPPDAEAFF
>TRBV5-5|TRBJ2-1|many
CASSLGDPSEEQFF
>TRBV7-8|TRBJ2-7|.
CASSLGQGIYEQYF
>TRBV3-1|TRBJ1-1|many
CASSQEGGASEAFF
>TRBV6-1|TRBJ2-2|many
CASSDLAGGPIAGELFF
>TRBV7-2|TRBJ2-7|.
CASSFTPSYEQYF
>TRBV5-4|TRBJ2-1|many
CASSITYNEQFF
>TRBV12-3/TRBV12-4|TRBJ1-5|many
CASSTWAGNQPQHF
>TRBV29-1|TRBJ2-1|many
CSVEGKGWEQFF
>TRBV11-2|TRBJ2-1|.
CASSARGRRGQNEQFF
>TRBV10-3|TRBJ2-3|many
CAISESRQQYF